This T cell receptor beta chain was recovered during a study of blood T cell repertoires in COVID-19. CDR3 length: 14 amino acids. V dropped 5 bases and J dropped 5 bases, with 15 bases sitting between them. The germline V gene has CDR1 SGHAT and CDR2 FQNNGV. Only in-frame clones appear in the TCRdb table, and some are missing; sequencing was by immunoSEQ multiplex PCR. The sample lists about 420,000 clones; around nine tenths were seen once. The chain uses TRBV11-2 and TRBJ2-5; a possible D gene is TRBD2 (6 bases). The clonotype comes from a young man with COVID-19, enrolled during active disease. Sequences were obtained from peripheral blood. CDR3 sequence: CASSRLDPRETQYF. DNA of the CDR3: TGTGCCAGCAGCCGACTAGACCCCCGGGAGACCCAGTACTTC.